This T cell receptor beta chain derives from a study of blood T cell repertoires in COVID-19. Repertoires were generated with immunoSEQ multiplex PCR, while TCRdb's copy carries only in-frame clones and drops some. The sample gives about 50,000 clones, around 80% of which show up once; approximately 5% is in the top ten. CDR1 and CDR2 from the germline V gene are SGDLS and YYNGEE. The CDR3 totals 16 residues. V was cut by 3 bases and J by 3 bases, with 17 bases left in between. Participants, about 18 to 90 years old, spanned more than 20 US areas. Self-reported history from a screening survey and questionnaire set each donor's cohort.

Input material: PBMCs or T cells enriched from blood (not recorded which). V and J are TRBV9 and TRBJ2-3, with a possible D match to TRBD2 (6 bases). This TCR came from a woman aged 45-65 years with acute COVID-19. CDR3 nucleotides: TGTGCCAGCAGCGCCAAGACCGGGACTCAAACAGATACGCAGTATTTT. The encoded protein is CASSAKTGTQTDTQYF.